Presented here are 24 T cell receptor beta chains from one specimen sequenced in a study of regulatory and conventional T cells in RAG deficiency. Sequenced by immunoSEQ multiplex PCR; TCRdb stores in-frame clones only, minus some. The sample yields fewer than 35,000 clones, roughly 90% seen once. The data were also submitted as part of a second study, on regulatory T cells. From that study: Amplification used 52 TRBV primers and 13 TRBJ primers.

Sequencing used CD8+ T cells sorted from blood. The receptors were sampled from a human donor in good health.

This rearrangement joins TRBV14 to TRBJ1-6; D gene unclear. This CDR3 is built from 14 residues. CDR1 is SGHDN and CDR2 is FVKESK in the germline V gene. V shed 4 bases and J shed 7 bases, with 11 bases lying between them. The chain's CDR3 is CASSPRGVNSPLHF. The DNA for the CDR3 is TGTGCCAGCAGCCCGAGAGGCGTGAATTCACCCCTCCACTTT.

This chain connects TRBV4-1 to TRBJ2-5, with D perhaps TRBD1 (5 bases). Trimming took 0 bases from V and 5 from J, leaving 13 bases between them. This CDR3 has 15 residues. CDR1 is MGHRA, CDR2 YSYEKL, per germline. CDR3 loop: CASSQDGHPGETQYF. For the CDR3, the DNA is TGCGCCAGCAGCCAAGATGGACACCCCGGGGAGACCCAGTACTTC.

In this sample, this clone turned up once. This chain uses TRBV5-5 with TRBJ1-4, with D maybe TRBD1 (6 bases). The CDR3 consists of 12 residues. From germline, CDR1 is SGHKS and CDR2 YYEKEE (reference sequence). Trimming pared 3 bases from V and 6 bases from J, leaving 6 bases between. The DNA for the CDR3 is TGTGCCAGCAGCTCAGGGGATGAAAAACTGTTTTTT. Protein: CASSSGDEKLFF.

The chain links TRBV11-2 to TRBJ1-4; 8 bases fit TRBD1. CDR1 SGHAT and CDR2 FQNNGV come from the germline V gene. The CDR3 is 14 residues long. With V trimmed by 4 bases and J by 14 bases, 12 bases remained unmatched. The CDR3: CASSSTGVRGSLFF. CDR3 nucleotides: TGTGCCAGCAGCTCGACAGGGGTTCGAGGATCCCTGTTTTTT. The variable domain in full, with the rest retrieved from reference TRBV11-2 and TRBJ1-4, is EAGVAQSPRYKIIEKRQSVAFWCNPISGHATLYWYQQILGQGPKLLIQFQNNGVVDDSQLPKDRFSAERLKGVDSTLKIQPAKLEDSAVYLCASSSTGVRGSLFFGSGTQLSVL.

The chain joins TRBV7-6 to TRBJ2-7; 7 nucleotides align to TRBD2. Germline CDR1 reads SGHVS; CDR2 reads FNYEAQ. This CDR3 contains 17 residues. Unmatched junction bases numbered 14, after V lost 3 bases and J lost 3 bases. CDR3: CASSLESSGGPLYEQYF. Here the CDR3 DNA reads TGTGCCAGCAGCTTGGAGAGTTCGGGAGGCCCACTCTACGAGCAGTACTTC. Based on the CDR3 plus reference TRBV7-6 and TRBJ2-7, the full variable domain is GAGVSQSPRYKVTKRGQDVALRCDPISGHVSLYWYRQALGQGPEFLTYFNYEAQQDKSGLPNDRFSAERPEGSISTLTIQRTEQRDSAMYRCASSLESSGGPLYEQYFGPGTRLTVT.

This clone was detected a few times. The J gene is TRBJ1-5, the V gene TRBV12-5; D not resolved. V was trimmed by 0 bases and J by 5 bases, leaving 5 bases between them. Looked up from germline, CDR1 is LGHNT and CDR2 is FRNRAP. The CDR3 runs to 13 residues. CDR3 amino acids: CASGLVSHQPQHF. In nucleotides, the CDR3 is TGTGCTAGTGGTTTGGTTTCGCATCAGCCCCAGCATTTT.

This sequence joins TRBV5-8 and TRBJ2-7; 8 nucleotides match TRBD1. V lost 3 bases to trimming and J lost 3 bases; unmatched junction nucleotides: 8. The length of the CDR3 is 15 residues. Germline CDR1 and CDR2: SGHTS and YDEGEE. The CDR3 sequence: CASSSGTGFNYEQYF. CDR3 coding DNA: TGTGCCAGCAGCTCCGGGACAGGCTTCAACTACGAGCAGTACTTC.

The chain uses TRBV4-2 and TRBJ2-3, with 9 bases fitting TRBD2. Germline V gives CDR1 LGHNA, CDR2 YNFKEQ. This CDR3 is built from 15 residues. V lost 0 bases and J lost 7; bases outside the gene matches: 5. The CDR3 nucleotides read TGTGCCAGCAGCCAAGAGCGGGGGGGCCGACATACGCAGTATTTT. Translation gives CASSQERGGRHTQYF.

This clone appeared a single time. The rearrangement links TRBV19 to TRBJ2-7; no clear D. Germline values: CDR1 LNHDA, CDR2 SQIVND (reference sequence). This CDR3 has 16 amino acids. Between the trimmed V and J ends, which lost 6 bases and 4 bases, there was a span of 22 bases. The CDR3 nucleotides read TGTGCCAGTAGCCCTACAAGGGTCCTAATACCTTACGAGCAGTACTTC. Translating it yields CASSPTRVLIPYEQYF.

V usage is TRBV29-1 and J usage is TRBJ2-2; 8 bases line up with TRBD2. V was clipped by 4 bases and J by 4 bases; unmatched bases: 5. The CDR3 has 14 residues. Germline V gene data show CDR1 as SQVTM and CDR2 as ANQGSEA. Here the CDR3 reads CSVGSGMGTGELFF. The CDR3 DNA sequence: TGCAGCGTTGGTAGCGGGATGGGCACCGGGGAGCTGTTTTTT.

The chain carries TRBV4-1 and TRBJ1-5, with 9 bases identical to TRBD1. Germline-derived CDR1 and CDR2 are MGHRA and YSYEKL. The J segment lost 4 bases and the V segment lost 4 bases, leaving 5 bases of the junction unmatched. This CDR3 is built from 15 residues. The CDR3 DNA reads as TGCGCCAGCAGCCCATCAGACAGGGGGAATCAGCCCCAGCATTTT. It yields the protein CASSPSDRGNQPQHF.

This rearrangement joins TRBV10-3 to TRBJ2-7, with 8 bases lining up with TRBD1. CDR1 ENHRY and CDR2 SYGVKD come from the germline V gene. With V trimmed by 2 bases and J by 0 bases, 6 bases remained unmatched. The CDR3 is made up of 16 amino acids. The CDR3, as DNA: TGTGCCATCAGTGAGACCGGACAGGGCCTCTCCTACGAGCAGTACTTC. It specifies CAISETGQGLSYEQYF.

Here the CDR3 DNA reads TGTGCCAGCAGTGGCGGAGCGAAAGCCTACGAGCAGTACTTC. Its translation: CASSGGAKAYEQYF. This rearrangement joins TRBV6-1 to TRBJ2-7; D is undetermined. Germline V lookup: CDR1 MNHNS, CDR2 SASEGT. The CDR3 is 14 amino acids. Trimming took off 4 bases at V and 2 bases at J, with 12 bases between the two ends.

This chain uses TRBV7-9 with TRBJ2-3, with D perhaps TRBD1 or TRBD2 (5 bases each). Between the trimmed V and J ends, which lost 5 bases and 0 bases, there was a span of 18 bases. This CDR3 has 17 residues. Germline CDR1 reads SEHNR; CDR2 reads FQNEAQ (reference sequence). CDR3 nucleotides: TGTGCCAGCAGCATTGCTCGAGGGGCCTCTAGCACAGATACGCAGTATTTT. Residues: CASSIARGASSTDTQYF.

The chain combines TRBV19 with TRBJ1-5; D is possibly TRBD1 (5 bases). CDR1 is LNHDA and CDR2 is SQIVND in the germline V gene (reference sequence). This CDR3 has 13 residues. V was pared by 5 bases and J by 6 bases, with 11 bases between. CDR3 coding DNA: TGTGCCAGTAGTGATATCAGGGTTCAGCCCCAGCATTTT. It codes for CASSDIRVQPQHF.

This sequence joins TRBV9 and TRBJ2-1, with D possibly being TRBD1 or TRBD2 (6 bases each). The CDR3 is 15 residues long. CDR1 SGDLS and CDR2 YYNGEE come from the germline V gene. Trimming removed 0 bases from V and 2 bases from J, with 9 bases in between. This CDR3 is CASSVEGGTYNEQFF. CDR3 sequence (DNA): TGTGCCAGCAGCGTAGAGGGGGGAACCTACAATGAGCAGTTCTTC.

The CDR3 sequence is CASSLSAENTIYF. CDR3 in DNA: TGTGCCAGTAGTTTGTCCGCAGAAAACACCATATATTTT. V usage is TRBV19 and J usage is TRBJ1-3; D not resolved. This CDR3 has 13 residues. Deletions cut 5 bases from V and 6 bases from J, with 11 bases between. From germline, CDR1 is LNHDA and CDR2 SQIVND (reference sequence).

As regards this clone: This sequence is one base from a far larger clone and is likely a read error. As the CDR3 is not closed by the conserved phenylalanine or tryptophan, this likely results from a read error. The chain links TRBV5-1 to TRBJ1-2; D might be TRBD1 (6 bases). V gave up 4 bases and J gave up 7 bases, with 11 bases separating them. The CDR3 consists of 12 residues. Germline V CDR1 and CDR2: SGHRS, YFSETQ. The CDR3 protein is CASSAQGSGYTL. The CDR3 DNA sequence: TGCGCCAGCAGCGCACAGGGTTCTGGCTACACCCTC.

The J gene is TRBJ2-1, the V gene TRBV18; TRBD2 matches at 9 bases. Germline CDR1 KGHSH, CDR2 LQKENI. This CDR3 has 15 residues. Trimming took 0 bases from V and 7 from J; bases not matched to a gene: 4. The CDR3 coding sequence is TGTGCCAGCTCACCACCAGCGGGAGGTGGGAATGAGCAGTTCTTC. As protein: CASSPPAGGGNEQFF.

The chain links TRBV5-1 to TRBJ2-2; 9 nucleotides align to TRBD2. Trimming took 2 bases from V and 0 from J; bases not matched to a gene: 14. The length of the CDR3 is 20 residues. CDR1 and CDR2 (germline): SGHRS, YFSETQ. DNA of the CDR3: TGCGCCAGCAGCTTCTTCCGCGGTAGCGGGGGCTACGCGAACACCGGGGAGCTGTTTTTT. Amino acids: CASSFFRGSGGYANTGELFF.

This chain links TRBV7-9 with TRBJ2-7, with no clear D. Trimming shortened V by 2 bases and J by 4 bases, and 9 bases separated the two germline ends. The CDR3 is made up of 13 amino acids. Germline CDR1 and CDR2: SEHNR and FQNEAQ (reference sequence). CDR3 protein: CASSLLGGYEQYF. Written as DNA, the CDR3 is TGTGCCAGCAGCTTATTGGGTGGGTACGAGCAGTACTTC. Filled out from reference TRBV7-9 and TRBJ2-7, the complete variable domain reads DTGVSQNPRHKITKRGQNVTFRCDPISEHNRLYWYRQTLGQGPEFLTYFQNEAQLEKSRLLSDRFSAERPKGSFSTLEIQRTEQGDSAMYLCASSLLGGYEQYFGPGTRLTVT.

The CDR3 loop reads CASSDPLRDRDVGTEAFF. The CDR3 DNA sequence: TGTGCCAGCAGCGATCCGCTCCGGGACAGGGACGTAGGTACTGAAGCTTTCTTT. The gene calls are TRBV7-9 and TRBJ1-1, with 9 bases identical to TRBD1. J gave up 5 bases and V 5 bases, and 18 bases lay outside the gene matches. From germline, CDR1 is SEHNR and CDR2 FQNEAQ (reference sequence). CDR3 size: 18 residues.

The rearrangement uses TRBV9 and TRBJ2-1; TRBD1 might be the D (5 bases). This CDR3 comprises 14 residues. V lost 6 bases, J lost 4 bases, and 14 bases lay in between. The germline V gene has CDR1 SGDLS and CDR2 YYNGEE. Here the CDR3 DNA reads TGTGCCAGCACCCCAGGGCTCCTATACAATGAGCAGTTCTTC. Protein: CASTPGLLYNEQFF.

This chain connects TRBV6-1 to TRBJ2-1; TRBD1 agrees at 8 bases. This CDR3 has 15 amino acids. Germline assignment: CDR1 MNHNS and CDR2 SASEGT. The ends lost 8 bases at V and 0 bases at J; junction bases unmatched: 6. CDR3 sequence: CASEEGQGSYNEQFF. The CDR3 DNA reads TGTGCCAGCGAGGAAGGACAGGGCTCCTACAATGAGCAGTTCTTC.